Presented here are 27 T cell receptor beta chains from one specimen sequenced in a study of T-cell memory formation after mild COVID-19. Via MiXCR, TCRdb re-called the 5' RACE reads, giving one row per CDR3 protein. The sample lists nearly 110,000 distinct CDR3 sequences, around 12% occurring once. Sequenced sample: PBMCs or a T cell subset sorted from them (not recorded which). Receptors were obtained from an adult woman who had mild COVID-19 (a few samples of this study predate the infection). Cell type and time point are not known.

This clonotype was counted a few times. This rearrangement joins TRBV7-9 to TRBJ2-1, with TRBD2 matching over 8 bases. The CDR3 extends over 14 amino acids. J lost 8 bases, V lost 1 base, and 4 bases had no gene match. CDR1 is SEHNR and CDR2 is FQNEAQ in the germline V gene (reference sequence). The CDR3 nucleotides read TGTGCCAGCAGCTTAGTTTCTAGCGGGTATGAGCAGTTCTTC. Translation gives CASSLVSSGYEQFF.

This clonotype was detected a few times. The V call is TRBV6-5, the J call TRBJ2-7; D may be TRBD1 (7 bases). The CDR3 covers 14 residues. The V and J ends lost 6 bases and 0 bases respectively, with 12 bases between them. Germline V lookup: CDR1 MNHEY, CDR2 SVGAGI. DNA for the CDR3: TGTGCCAGCAGCCGCGGGACAGCCTCCTACGAGCAGTACTTC. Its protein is CASSRGTASYEQYF.

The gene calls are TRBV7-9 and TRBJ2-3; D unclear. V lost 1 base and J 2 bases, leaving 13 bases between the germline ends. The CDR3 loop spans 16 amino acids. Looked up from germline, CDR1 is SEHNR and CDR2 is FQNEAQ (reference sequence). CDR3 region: CASSLVITPHTDTQYF. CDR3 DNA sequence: TGTGCCAGCAGCTTAGTTATCACACCACACACAGATACGCAGTATTTT.

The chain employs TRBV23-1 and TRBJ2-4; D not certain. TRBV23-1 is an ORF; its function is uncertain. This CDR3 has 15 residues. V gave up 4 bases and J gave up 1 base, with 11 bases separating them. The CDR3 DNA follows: TGCGCCAGCAGTCTTCTTCCCGGGGCCAAAAACATTCAGTACTTC. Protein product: CASSLLPGAKNIQYF.

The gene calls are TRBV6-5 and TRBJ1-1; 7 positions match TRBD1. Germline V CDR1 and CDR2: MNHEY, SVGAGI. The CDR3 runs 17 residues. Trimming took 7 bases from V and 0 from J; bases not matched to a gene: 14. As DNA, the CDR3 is TGTGCCAGCAACCGATTACCGACAGGGTCTCTGAACACTGAAGCTTTCTTT. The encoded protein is CASNRLPTGSLNTEAFF.

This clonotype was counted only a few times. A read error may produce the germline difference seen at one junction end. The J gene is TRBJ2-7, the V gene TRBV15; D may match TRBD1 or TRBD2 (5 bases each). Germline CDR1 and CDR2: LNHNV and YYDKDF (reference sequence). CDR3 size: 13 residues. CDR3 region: CASRGTGSDEQYF. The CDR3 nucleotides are TGTGCCAGCCGGGGCACAGGCTCCGACGAGCAGTACTTC.

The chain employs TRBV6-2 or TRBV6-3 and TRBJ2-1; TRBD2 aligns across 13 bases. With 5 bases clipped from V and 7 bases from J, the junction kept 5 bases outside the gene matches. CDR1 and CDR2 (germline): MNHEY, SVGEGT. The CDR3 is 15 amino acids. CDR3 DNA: TGTGCCAGCAGTGAACTAGCGGGAGGGCCAAATGAGCAGTTCTTC. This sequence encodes CASSELAGGPNEQFF.

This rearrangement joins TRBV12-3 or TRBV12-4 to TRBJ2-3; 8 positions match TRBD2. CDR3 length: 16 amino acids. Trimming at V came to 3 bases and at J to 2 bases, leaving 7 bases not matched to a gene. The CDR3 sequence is CASSLGRGGFTDTQYF. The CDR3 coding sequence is TGTGCCAGCAGTTTGGGTCGGGGGGGTTTCACAGATACGCAGTATTTT.

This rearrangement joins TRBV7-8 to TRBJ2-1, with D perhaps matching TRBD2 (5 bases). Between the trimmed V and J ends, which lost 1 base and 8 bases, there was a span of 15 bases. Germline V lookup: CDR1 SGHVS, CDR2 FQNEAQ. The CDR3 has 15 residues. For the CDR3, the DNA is TGTGCCAGCAGCTTAGAGGCTAGAGCGGTCTATGAGCAGTTCTTC. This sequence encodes CASSLEARAVYEQFF.

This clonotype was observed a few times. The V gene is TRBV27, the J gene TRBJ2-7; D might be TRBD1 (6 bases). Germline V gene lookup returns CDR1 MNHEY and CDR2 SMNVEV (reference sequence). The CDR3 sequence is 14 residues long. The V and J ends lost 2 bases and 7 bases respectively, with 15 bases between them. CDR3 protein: CASSLVGGLREQYF. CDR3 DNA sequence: TGTGCCAGCAGTTTAGTAGGGGGTCTGAGGGAGCAGTACTTC.

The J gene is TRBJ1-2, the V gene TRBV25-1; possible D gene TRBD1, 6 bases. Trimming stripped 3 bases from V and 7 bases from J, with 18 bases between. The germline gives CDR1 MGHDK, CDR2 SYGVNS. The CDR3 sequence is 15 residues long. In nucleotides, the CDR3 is TGTGCCAGCAGTGATCGGTTAGGGGGAATCGGTGGCTACACCTTC. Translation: CASSDRLGGIGGYTF.

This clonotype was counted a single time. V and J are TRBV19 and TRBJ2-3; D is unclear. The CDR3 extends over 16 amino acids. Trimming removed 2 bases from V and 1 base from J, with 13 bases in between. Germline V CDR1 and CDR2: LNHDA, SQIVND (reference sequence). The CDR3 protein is CASSIRRPSGTDTQYF. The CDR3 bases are TGTGCCAGTAGTATAAGGCGGCCTTCCGGCACAGATACGCAGTATTTT.

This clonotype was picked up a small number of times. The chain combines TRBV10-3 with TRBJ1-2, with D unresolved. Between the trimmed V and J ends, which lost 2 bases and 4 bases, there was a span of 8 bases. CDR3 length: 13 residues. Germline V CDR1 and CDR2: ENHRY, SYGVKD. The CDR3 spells CAISEEGIYGYTF. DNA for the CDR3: TGTGCCATCAGTGAGGAAGGGATCTATGGCTACACCTTC.

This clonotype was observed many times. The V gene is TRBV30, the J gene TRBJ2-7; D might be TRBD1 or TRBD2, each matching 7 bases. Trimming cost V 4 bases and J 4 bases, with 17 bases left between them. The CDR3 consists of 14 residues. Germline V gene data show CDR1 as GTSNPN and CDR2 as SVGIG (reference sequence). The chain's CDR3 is CAWNQGGIAYEQYF. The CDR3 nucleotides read TGTGCCTGGAATCAGGGGGGGATTGCTTACGAGCAGTACTTC.

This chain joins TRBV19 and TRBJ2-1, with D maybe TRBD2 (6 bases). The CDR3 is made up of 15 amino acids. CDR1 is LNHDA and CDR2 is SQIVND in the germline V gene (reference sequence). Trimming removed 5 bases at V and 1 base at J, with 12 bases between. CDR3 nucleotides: TGTGCCAGTAGTCTCTATGGGGGGTCCTACAATGAGCAGTTCTTC. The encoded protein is CASSLYGGSYNEQFF.

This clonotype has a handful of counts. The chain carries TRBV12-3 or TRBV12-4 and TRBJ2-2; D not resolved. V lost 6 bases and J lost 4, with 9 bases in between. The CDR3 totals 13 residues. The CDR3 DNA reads TGTGCCAGCAGCTACATTGGCACCGGGGAGCTGTTTTTT. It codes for CASSYIGTGELFF.

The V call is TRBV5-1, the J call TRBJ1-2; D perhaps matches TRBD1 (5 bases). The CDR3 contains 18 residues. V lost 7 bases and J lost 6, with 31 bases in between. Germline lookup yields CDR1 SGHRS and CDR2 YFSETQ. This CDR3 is CASGPSSLELISGNGYTF. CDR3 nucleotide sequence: TGCGCCAGCGGCCCTAGCAGCTTGGAGTTAATATCAGGGAATGGCTACACCTTC.

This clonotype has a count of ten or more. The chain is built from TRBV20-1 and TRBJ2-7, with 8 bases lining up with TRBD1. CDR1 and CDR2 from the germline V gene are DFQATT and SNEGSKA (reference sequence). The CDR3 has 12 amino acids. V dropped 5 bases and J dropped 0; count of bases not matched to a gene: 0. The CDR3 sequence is CSAGQGSYEQYF. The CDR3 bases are TGCAGTGCTGGACAGGGCTCCTACGAGCAGTACTTC.

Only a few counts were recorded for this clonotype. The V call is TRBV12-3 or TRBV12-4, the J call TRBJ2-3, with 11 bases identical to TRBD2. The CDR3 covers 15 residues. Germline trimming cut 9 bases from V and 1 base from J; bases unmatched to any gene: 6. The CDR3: CASKTSGGRTDTQYF. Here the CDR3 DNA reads TGTGCCAGTAAAACTAGCGGGGGACGCACAGATACGCAGTATTTT.

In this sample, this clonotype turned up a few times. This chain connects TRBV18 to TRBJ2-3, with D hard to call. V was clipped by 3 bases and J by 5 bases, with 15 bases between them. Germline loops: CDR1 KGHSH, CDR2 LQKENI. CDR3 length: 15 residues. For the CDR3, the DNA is TGTGCCAGCTCACCTTCTGGGTATTCAGGAGATACGCAGTATTTT. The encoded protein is CASSPSGYSGDTQYF.

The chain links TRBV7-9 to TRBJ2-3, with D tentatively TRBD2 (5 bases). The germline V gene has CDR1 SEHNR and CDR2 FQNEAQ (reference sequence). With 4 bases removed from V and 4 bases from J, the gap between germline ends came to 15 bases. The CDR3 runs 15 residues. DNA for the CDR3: TGTGCCAGCAGCTCCCGGGATCTATATCCAGATACGCAGTATTTT. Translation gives CASSSRDLYPDTQYF.

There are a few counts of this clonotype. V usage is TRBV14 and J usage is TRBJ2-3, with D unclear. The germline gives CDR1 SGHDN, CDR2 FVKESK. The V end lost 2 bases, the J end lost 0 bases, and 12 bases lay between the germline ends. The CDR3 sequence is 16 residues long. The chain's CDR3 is CASSQYQLLSTDTQYF. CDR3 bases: TGTGCCAGCAGCCAATATCAGCTGCTTAGCACAGATACGCAGTATTTT.

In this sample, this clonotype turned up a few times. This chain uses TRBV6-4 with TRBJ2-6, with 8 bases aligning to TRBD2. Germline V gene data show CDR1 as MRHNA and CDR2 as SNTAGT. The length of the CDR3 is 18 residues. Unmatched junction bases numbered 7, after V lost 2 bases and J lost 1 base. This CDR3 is CASSDGAGGPSGANVLTF. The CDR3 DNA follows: TGTGCCAGCAGTGACGGGGCGGGAGGACCATCTGGGGCCAACGTCCTGACTTTC.

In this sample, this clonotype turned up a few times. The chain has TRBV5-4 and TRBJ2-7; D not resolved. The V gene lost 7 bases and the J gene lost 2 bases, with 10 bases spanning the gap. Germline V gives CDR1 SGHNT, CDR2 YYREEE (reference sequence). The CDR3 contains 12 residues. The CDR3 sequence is CASSLNTYEQYF. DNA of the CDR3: TGTGCCAGCTCACTGAATACCTACGAGCAGTACTTC.

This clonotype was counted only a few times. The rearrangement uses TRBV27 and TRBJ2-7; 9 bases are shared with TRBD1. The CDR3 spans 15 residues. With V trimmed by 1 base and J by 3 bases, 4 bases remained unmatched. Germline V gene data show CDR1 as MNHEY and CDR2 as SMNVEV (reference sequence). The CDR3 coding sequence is TGTGCCAGCAGTTTATTGTTGGGACAGGGCTACGAGCAGTACTTC. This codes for CASSLLLGQGYEQYF.

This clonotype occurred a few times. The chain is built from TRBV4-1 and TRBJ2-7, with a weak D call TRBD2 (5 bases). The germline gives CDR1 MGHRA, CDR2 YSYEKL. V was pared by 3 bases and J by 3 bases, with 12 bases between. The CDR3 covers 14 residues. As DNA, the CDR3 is TGCGCCAGCAGCCATATCGTGGAGGACTACGAGCAGTACTTC. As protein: CASSHIVEDYEQYF.

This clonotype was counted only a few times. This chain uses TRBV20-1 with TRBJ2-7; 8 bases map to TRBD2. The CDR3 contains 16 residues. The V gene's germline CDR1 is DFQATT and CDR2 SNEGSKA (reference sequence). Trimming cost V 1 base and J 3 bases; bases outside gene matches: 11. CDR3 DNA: TGCAGTGCTAGAGGGACTAGCCGTAACTCCTACTACGAGCAGTACTTC. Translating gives CSARGTSRNSYYEQYF.